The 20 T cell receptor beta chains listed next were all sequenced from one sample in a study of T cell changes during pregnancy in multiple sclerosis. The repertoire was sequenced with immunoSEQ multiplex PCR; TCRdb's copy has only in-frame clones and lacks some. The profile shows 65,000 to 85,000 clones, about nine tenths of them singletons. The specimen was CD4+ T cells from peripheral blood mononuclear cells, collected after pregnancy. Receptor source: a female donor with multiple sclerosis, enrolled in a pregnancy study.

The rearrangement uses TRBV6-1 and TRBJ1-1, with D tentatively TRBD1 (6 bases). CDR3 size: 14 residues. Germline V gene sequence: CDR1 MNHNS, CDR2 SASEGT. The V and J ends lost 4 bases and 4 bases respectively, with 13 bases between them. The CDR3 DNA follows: TGTGCCAGCAGTGGAAACAGGGTTGGCACTGAAGCTTTCTTT. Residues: CASSGNRVGTEAFF.

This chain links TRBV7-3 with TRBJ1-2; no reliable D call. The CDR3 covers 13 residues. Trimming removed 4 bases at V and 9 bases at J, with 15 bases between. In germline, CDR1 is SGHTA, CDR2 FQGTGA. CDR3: CASSSTSRSSYTF. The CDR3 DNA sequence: TGTGCCAGCAGCTCTACCTCACGAAGCAGCTACACCTTC.

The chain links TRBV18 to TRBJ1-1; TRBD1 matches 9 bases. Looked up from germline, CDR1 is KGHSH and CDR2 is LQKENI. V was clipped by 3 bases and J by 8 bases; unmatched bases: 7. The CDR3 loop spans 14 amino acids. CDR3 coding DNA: TGTGCCAGCTCACCCGGGACAGGGAGGTGGGAAGCTTTCTTT. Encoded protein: CASSPGTGRWEAFF.

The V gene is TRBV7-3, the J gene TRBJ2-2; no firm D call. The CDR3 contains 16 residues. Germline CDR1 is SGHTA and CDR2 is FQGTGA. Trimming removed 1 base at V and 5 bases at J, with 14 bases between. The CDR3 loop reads CASSLRGPAQTGELFF. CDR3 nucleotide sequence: TGTGCCAGCAGCTTAAGAGGCCCAGCCCAAACCGGGGAGCTGTTTTTT.

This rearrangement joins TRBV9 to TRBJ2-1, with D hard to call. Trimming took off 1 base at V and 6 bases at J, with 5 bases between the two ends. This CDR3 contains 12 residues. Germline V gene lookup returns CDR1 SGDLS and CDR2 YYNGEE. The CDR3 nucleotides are TGTGCCAGCAGCGTAAACTTCAATGAGCAGTTCTTC. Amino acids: CASSVNFNEQFF.

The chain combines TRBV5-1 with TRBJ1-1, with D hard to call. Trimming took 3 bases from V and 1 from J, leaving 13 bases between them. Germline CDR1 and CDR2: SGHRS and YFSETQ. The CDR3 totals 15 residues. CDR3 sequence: CASSSTPGSNTEAFF. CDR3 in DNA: TGCGCCAGCAGCTCCACCCCCGGGTCGAACACTGAAGCTTTCTTT.

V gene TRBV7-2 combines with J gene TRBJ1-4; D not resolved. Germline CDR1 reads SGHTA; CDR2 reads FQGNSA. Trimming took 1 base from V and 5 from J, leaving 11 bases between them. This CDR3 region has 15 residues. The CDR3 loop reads CASSLVVGVNEKLFF. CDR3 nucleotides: TGTGCCAGCAGCTTAGTGGTAGGAGTCAATGAAAAACTGTTTTTT.

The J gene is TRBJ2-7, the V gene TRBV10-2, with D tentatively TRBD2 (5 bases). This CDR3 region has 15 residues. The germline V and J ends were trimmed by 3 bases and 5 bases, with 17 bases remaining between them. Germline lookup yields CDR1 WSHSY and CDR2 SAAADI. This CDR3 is CASSEGRRVGDEQYF. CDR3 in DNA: TGCGCCAGCAGTGAAGGACGGCGGGTCGGTGACGAGCAGTACTTC.

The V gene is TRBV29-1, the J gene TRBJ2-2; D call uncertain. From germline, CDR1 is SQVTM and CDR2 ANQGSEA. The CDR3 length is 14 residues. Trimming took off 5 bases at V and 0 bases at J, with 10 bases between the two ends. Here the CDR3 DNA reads TGCAGCGTTAAGGTCCTAGCGAACACCGGGGAGCTGTTTTTT. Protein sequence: CSVKVLANTGELFF.

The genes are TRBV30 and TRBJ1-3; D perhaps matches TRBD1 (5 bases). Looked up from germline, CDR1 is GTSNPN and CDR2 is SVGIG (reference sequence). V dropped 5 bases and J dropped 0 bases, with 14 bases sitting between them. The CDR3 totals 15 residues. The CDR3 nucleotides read TGTGCCTGGGGCCGGACATCTTTCTCTGGAAACACCATATATTTT. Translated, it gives CAWGRTSFSGNTIYF.

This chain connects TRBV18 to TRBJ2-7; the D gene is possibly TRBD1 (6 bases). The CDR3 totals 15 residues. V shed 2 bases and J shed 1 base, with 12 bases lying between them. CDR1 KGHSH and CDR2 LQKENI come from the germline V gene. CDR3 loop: CASSPAGTTSYEQYF. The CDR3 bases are TGTGCCAGCTCACCAGCCGGGACAACTTCCTACGAGCAGTACTTC.

CDR3 sequence reads: CASSPNPIGANVLTF. The CDR3 region has the DNA TGTGCCAGCAGCCCTAACCCAATTGGGGCCAACGTCCTGACTTTC. V usage is TRBV9 and J usage is TRBJ2-6; D gene uncertain. This CDR3 has 15 amino acids. Trimming removed 4 bases at V and 3 bases at J, with 11 bases between. Germline loops: CDR1 SGDLS, CDR2 YYNGEE.

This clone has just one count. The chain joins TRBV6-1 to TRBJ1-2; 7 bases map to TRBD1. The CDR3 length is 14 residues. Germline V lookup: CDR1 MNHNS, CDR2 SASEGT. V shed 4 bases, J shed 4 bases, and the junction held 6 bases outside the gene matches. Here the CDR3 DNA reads TGTGCCAGCAGTGGGAGGGACAGCGCCTATGGCTACACCTTC. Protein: CASSGRDSAYGYTF.

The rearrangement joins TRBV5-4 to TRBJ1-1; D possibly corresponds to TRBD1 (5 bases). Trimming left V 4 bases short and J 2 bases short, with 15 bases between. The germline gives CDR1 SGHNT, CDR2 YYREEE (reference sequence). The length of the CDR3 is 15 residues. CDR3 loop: CASSGLGQLNTEAFF. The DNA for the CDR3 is TGTGCCAGCAGCGGCCTTGGACAACTTAACACTGAAGCTTTCTTT.

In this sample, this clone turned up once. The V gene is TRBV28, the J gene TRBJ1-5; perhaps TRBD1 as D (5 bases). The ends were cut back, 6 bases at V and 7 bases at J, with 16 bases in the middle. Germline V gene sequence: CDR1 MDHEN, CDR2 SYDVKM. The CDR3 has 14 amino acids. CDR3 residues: CASRKAGRWQPQHF. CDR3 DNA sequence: TGTGCCAGCAGAAAGGCAGGGAGGTGGCAGCCCCAGCATTTT. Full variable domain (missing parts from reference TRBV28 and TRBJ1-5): DVKVTQSSRYLVKRTGEKVFLECVQDMDHENMFWYRQDPGLGLRLIYFSYDVKMKEKGDIPEGYSVSREKKERFSLILESASTNQTSMYLCASRKAGRWQPQHFGDGTRLSIL.

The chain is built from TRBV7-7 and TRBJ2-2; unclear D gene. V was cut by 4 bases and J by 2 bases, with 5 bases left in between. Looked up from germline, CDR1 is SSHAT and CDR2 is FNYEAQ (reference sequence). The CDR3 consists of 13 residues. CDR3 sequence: CASSSLNTGELFF. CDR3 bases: TGTGCCAGCAGCTCTCTAAACACCGGGGAGCTGTTTTTT.

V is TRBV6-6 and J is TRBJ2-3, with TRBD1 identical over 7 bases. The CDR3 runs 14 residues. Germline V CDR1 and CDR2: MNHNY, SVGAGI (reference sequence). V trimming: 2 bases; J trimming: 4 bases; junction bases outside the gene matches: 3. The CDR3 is CASSYIGTADTQYF. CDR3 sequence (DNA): TGTGCCAGCAGTTACATAGGGACAGCAGATACGCAGTATTTT.

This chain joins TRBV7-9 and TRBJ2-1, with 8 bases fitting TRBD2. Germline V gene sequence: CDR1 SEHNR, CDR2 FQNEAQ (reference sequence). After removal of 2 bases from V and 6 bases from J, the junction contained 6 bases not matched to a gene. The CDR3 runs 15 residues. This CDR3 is CASSLSGSNSNEQFF. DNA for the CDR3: TGTGCCAGCAGCTTAAGCGGGAGTAATTCCAATGAGCAGTTCTTC.

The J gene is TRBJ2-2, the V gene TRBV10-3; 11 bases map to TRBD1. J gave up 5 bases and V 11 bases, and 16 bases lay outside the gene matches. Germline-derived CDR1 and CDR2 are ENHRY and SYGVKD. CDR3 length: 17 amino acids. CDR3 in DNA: TGTGCCTCCCTAACAGGCGGGACAGGGGGTTCTACCGGGGAGCTGTTTTTT. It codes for CASLTGGTGGSTGELFF.

The chain's CDR3 is CASSVGQGNIQYF. The CDR3 region has the DNA TGTGCCAGCAGCGTCGGACAGGGAAACATTCAGTACTTC. The chain is built from TRBV9 and TRBJ2-4; 8 positions agree with TRBD1. Trimming at V came to 2 bases and at J to 6 bases, leaving 1 base not matched to a gene. The CDR3 totals 13 residues. Germline CDR1 is SGDLS and CDR2 is YYNGEE.